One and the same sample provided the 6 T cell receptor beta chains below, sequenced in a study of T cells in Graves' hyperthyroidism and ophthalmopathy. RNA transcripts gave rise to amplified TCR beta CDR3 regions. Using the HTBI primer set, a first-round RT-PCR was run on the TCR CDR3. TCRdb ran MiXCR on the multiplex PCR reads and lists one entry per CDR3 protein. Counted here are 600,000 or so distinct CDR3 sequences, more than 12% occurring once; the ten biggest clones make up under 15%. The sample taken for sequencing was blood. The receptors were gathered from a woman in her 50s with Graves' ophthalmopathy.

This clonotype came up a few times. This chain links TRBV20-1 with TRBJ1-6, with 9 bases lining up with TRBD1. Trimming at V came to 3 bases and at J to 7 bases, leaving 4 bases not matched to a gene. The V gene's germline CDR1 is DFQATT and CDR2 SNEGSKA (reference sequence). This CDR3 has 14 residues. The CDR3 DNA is TGCAGTGCTAGGAAGACAGGGGGGAATTCACCCCTCCACTTT. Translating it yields CSARKTGGNSPLHF.

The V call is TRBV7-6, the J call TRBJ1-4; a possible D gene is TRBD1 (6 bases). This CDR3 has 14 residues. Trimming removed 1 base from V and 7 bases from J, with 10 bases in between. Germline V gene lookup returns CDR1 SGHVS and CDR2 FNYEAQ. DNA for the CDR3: TGTGCCAGCAGCTTAGTAACAGGGTCTGAAAAACTGTTTTTT. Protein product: CASSLVTGSEKLFF.

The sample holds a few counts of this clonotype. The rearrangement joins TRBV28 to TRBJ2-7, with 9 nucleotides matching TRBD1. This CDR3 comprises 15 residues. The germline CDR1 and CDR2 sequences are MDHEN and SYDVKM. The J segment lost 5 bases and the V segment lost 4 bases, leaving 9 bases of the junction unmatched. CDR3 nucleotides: TGTGCCAGCAGTTCCCTAGGGACAGGGTTGGACGAGCAGTACTTC. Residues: CASSSLGTGLDEQYF. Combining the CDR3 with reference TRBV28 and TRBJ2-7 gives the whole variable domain DVKVTQSSRYLVKRTGEKVFLECVQDMDHENMFWYRQDPGLGLRLIYFSYDVKMKEKGDIPEGYSVSREKKERFSLILESASTNQTSMYLCASSSLGTGLDEQYFGPGTRLTVT.

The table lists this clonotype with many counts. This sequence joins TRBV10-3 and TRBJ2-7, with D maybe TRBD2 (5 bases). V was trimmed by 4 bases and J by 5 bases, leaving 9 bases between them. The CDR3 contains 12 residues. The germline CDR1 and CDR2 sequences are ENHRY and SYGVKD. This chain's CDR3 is CAISARVDEQYF. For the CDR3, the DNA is TGTGCCATCAGTGCGAGGGTTGACGAGCAGTACTTC.

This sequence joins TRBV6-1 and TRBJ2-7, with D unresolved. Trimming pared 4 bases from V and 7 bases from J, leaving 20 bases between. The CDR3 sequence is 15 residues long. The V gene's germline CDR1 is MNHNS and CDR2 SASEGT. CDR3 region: CASSVEDRGSWEQYF. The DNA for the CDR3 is TGTGCCAGCAGTGTTGAGGACCGAGGTAGTTGGGAGCAGTACTTC.

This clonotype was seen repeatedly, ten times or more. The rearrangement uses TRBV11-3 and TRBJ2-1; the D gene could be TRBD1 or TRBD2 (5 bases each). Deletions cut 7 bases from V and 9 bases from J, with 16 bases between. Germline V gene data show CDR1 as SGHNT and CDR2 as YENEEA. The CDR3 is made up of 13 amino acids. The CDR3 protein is CASTNRGGREQFF. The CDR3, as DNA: TGTGCCAGCACCAACCGGGGCGGACGTGAGCAGTTCTTC.